This paragraph covers one T cell receptor beta chain sequence. Its antigen is currently unknown. All patients were untreated before thyroid surgery. This entry is derived from a study of metastatic and nonmetastatic thyroid tumors. Study-wide findings and caveats: Significantly higher TCR beta diversity was reportedly seen in malignant thyroid tumors than benign nodules, in blood and tumor.

The germline CDR1 and CDR2 sequences are SGDLS and YYNGEE. The CDR3 runs to 14 residues. V lost 0 bases and J lost 6, with 9 bases in between. With MiXCR, TCRdb called clones anew from the PCR reads. The table lists some 55,000 clones, roughly 30% of them singletons. The sample consisted of blood. The chain joins TRBV9 to TRBJ2-2, with D maybe TRBD2 (6 bases). The source is a female donor with papillary thyroid cancer or a benign thyroid nodule (not recorded which). Some clones in this sample may be carry-over from other donors' samples. In nucleotides, the CDR3 is TGTGCCAGCAGCGTAGCAAGGAGGGCCGGGGAGCTGTTTTTT. Residues: CASSVARRAGELFF.